This TCR beta chain was recovered during a study of brain T cells in children with intractable seizures (dated by TCRdb to the early 2020s). Regarding the research as a whole: Resected brain tissue from 53 pediatric epilepsy surgery cases was initially screened for immune gene transcripts with a NanoString immunology panel. Among the roughly twelve selected surgery cases, eight also had pre-surgery blood sequenced, leaving four with brain tissue only. Here is what the overall study found, with its caveats: Viral specificity was inferred only from CDR3 sequence similarity, and patients' HCMV serostatus was unknown. Because pre- and post-surgery blood were sequenced to different depths, clones absent from the pre-surgery sample may reflect undersampling.

The sample's time point label, in plain terms: blood from clinic visit 5 months post-surgery; TSC patient then seizure free. The surgery cases that showed the highest brain T cell transcript signatures were chosen for TCR beta chain sequencing of brain tissue, and of blood when it was available. Prior to surgery, the patients had been treated with at least one anti-epileptic drug. The TCR-sequenced patients were children whose drug-resistant epilepsy was caused by tuberous sclerosis complex, focal cortical dysplasia, Rasmussen encephalitis or hemimegalencephaly. Bulk genomic DNA was extracted from unsorted brain tissue and whole blood with the Monarch genomic DNA purification kit. TCR beta chain sequences were generated from genomic DNA using the immunoSEQ assay. The study's processing was this. CDR3 sequences not starting with the conserved framework cysteine at position 104 were manually removed. To get clonality, the normalized Shannon's Diversity Index was subtracted from one, giving values from 0 (maximal diversity) to 1 (oligoclonal). Differences in the frequency of the same CDR3 between samples, such as brain versus blood, were assessed with chi-squared comparison-of-proportions tests. Public clonotypes were identified through searches of immuneACCESS, and similarity to known antiviral clonotypes was evaluated with the VDJdb browser. Drawn from immuneACCESS, this table holds only the in-frame rearrangements with V and J called that TCRdb kept. Clones are partly lost; checked studies trace under half to an unresolved V gene and leave the rest unexplained. The V and J calls and the clone size are those of that table, but D and trimming were determined from the DNA. Within this sample are around 340,000 clones, with over 85% of them counted one time only. Together, the top ten hold under 7% of the sample.

V sheds 1 base and J sheds 12 bases, leaving 10 bases between their ends. The CDR3 has 12 amino acids, counting the end cysteine and phenylalanine. The only DNA kept is the CDR3, 36 bases in frame from the first base. Per the germline V gene, SGHVS is the CDR1 and FQNEAQ is the CDR2. This clone was recorded a few times. This clone's antigen is unknown. No qualities accompany the bases; no much larger clone lies one base away. The sequence is built from TRBV7-8 and TRBJ2-1; possibly the D gene is TRBD2, per 6 matching bases. The sequence was obtained from a boy under three years old with tuberous sclerosis and intractable seizures. This specimen was peripheral blood, taken about 5 months after surgery. The CDR3 reads CASSLGDFGQFF. In nucleotide form, the sequence is TGTGCCAGCAGCTTAGGGGACTTTGGGCAGTTCTTC.